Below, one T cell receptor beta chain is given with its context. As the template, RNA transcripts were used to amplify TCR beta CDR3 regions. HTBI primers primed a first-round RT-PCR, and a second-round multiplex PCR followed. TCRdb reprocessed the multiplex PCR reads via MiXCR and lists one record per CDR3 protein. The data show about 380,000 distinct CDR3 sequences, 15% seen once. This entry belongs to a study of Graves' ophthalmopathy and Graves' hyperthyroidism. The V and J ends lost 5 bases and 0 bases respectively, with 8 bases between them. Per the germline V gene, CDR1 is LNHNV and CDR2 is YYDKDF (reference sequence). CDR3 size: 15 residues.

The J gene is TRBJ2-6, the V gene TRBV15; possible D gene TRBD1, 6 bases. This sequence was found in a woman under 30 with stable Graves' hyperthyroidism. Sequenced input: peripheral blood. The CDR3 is CATSPQGSGANVLTF. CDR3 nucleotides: TGTGCCACCAGCCCACAGGGCTCTGGGGCCAACGTCCTGACTTTC.